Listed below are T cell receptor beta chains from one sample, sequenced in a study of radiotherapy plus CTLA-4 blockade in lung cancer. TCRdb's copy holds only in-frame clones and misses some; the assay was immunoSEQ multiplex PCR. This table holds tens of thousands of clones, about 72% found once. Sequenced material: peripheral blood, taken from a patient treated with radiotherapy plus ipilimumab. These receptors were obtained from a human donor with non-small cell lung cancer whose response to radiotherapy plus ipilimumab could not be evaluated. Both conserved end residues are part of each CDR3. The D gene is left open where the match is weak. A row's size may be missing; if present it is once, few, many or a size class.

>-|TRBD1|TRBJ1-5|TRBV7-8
CASSLTPGQGAISNQPQHF
TGTGCCAGCAGCCTCACCCCGGGACAGGGGGCGATTAGCAATCAGCCCCAGCATTTT
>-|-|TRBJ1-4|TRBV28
CASSTAWETETEKLFF
TGTGCCAGCAGTACCGCCTGGGAGACGGAAACCGAAAAACTGTTTTTT
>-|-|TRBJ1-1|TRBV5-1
CASSSPMTEAFF
TGCGCCAGCAGCAGCCCTATGACTGAAGCTTTCTTT
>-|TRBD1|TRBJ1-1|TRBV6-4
CASSPQGGLNTEAFF
TGTGCCAGCAGTCCCCAGGGGGGATTGAACACTGAAGCTTTCTTT
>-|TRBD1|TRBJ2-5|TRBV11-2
CASSSRDSFLQETQYF
TGTGCCAGCAGCTCCCGGGACAGTTTTCTTCAAGAGACCCAGTACTTC
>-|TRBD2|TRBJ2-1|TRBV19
CASSARLAGVSYNEQFF
TGTGCCAGTAGTGCGCGACTAGCGGGAGTGAGTTACAATGAGCAGTTCTTC
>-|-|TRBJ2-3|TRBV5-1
CASSLEGIHSTDTQYF
TGCGCCAGCAGCCTAGAGGGCATACATAGCACAGATACGCAGTATTTT
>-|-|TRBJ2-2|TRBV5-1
CASSLTGGDGELFF
TGCGCCAGCAGCTTGACAGGTGGGGACGGGGAGCTGTTTTTT
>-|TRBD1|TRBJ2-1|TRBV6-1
CASSGDRGDEQFF
TGTGCCAGCAGTGGAGACAGGGGCGATGAGCAGTTCTTC
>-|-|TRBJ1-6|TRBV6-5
CASSPTNTGNSPLHF
TGTGCCAGCAGCCCCACAAATACAGGGAATTCACCCCTCCACTTT
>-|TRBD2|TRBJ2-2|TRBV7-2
CAGAKRGGTGELFF
TGTGCCGGTGCCAAGCGGGGGGGTACCGGGGAGCTGTTTTTT
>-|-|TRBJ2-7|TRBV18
CASSPEFDLYEQYF
TGTGCCAGCTCACCTGAGTTCGATCTCTACGAGCAGTACTTC
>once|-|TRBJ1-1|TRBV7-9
CASSFRGWGNTEAFF
TGTGCCAGCAGCTTTAGGGGTTGGGGGAACACTGAAGCTTTCTTT
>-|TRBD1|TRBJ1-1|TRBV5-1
CASSWSGQGQFF
TGCGCCAGCAGCTGGAGTGGACAGGGTCAATTCTTT
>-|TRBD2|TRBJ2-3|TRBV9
CASSGGWGGDTQYF
TGTGCCAGCAGCGGGGGGTGGGGAGGGGATACGCAGTATTTT
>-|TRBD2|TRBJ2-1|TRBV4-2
CASSSTGTSDLYEQFF
TGTGCCAGCAGCAGCACCGGGACTAGTGATCTCTATGAGCAGTTCTTC
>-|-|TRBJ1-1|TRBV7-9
CASSQRGGRNTEAFF
TGTGCCAGCAGCCAACGGGGAGGACGGAACACTGAAGCTTTCTTT
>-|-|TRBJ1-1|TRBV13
CASSLRVTVNTEAFF
TGTGCCAGCAGCTTACGGGTGACGGTGAACACTGAAGCTTTCTTT
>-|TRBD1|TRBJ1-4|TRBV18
CASSPVQGTTNEKLFF
TGTGCCAGCTCACCGGTACAGGGGACAACTAATGAAAAACTGTTTTTT
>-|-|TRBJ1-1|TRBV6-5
CASTSNTEAFF
TGTGCCAGCACCTCGAACACTGAAGCTTTCTTT
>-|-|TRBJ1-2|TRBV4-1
CASSQVGLGARSYGYTF
TGCGCCAGCAGCCAAGTGGGACTTGGAGCACGGAGCTATGGCTACACCTTC
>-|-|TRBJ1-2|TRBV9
CASSPLLSSGYTF
TGTGCCAGCAGCCCACTCCTCAGTAGCGGCTACACCTTC
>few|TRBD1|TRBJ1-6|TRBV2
CASSLLGQPNSPLHF
TGTGCCAGCAGTTTATTGGGACAGCCGAATTCACCCCTCCACTTT
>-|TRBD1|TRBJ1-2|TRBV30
CAWEQKSGQGIYGYTF
TGTGCCTGGGAACAAAAGTCGGGACAGGGCATCTATGGCTACACCTTC
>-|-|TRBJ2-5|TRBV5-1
CASSGGQMETQYF
TGCGCCAGCAGCGGGGGACAAATGGAGACCCAGTACTTC
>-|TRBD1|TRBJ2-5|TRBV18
CASPPRTGTSGETQYF
TGTGCCAGCCCACCAAGGACAGGGACGTCTGGAGAGACCCAGTACTTC
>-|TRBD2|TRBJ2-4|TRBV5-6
CASSSLAGGPLQYF
TGTGCCAGCAGCTCCCTCGCGGGAGGGCCTCTCCAGTACTTC
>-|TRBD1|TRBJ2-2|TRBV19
CASSADRGLTGELFF
TGTGCCAGTAGTGCGGACAGGGGGCTCACCGGGGAGCTGTTTTTT
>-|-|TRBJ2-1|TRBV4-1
CASSPNNNEQFF
TGCGCCAGCAGCCCAAACAACAATGAGCAGTTCTTC
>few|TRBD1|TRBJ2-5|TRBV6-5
CASSGQGETQYF
TGTGCCAGCAGTGGACAGGGAGAGACCCAGTACTTC
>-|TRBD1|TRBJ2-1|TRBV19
CASSHPGQGANEQFF
TGTGCCAGTAGTCACCCCGGGCAGGGGGCCAATGAGCAGTTCTTC